The 30 T cell receptor beta chains below come from one sample, sequenced in a study of cytomegalovirus exposure and HLA in healthy donors. Profiled with immunoSEQ multiplex PCR; TCRdb holds only in-frame clones, not every one. The sample holds 250,000 to 350,000 clones, around nine tenths seen once. Sequencing used PBMCs. The receptors stem from a woman under 30 in good health and CMV-seronegative.

This chain connects TRBV4-3 to TRBJ2-1; possible D gene TRBD1, 6 bases. The CDR3 sequence is 18 residues long. V was pared by 1 base and J by 4 bases, with 20 bases between. CDR1 is LGHNA and CDR2 is YSLEER in the germline V gene. The CDR3 nucleotides are TGCGCCAGCAGCCAAGCGGGCAATACAGGGCTAAAGTACAATGAGCAGTTCTTC. Its protein is CASSQAGNTGLKYNEQFF.

This sequence joins TRBV6-1 and TRBJ1-6, with TRBD1 matching over 7 bases. Germline V gene lookup returns CDR1 MNHNS and CDR2 SASEGT. This CDR3 has 17 residues. V lost 2 bases to trimming and J lost 7 bases; unmatched junction nucleotides: 11. Here the CDR3 DNA reads TGTGCCAGCAGTGAACAATTCAGGGGGGCCTTAAATTCACCCCTCCACTTT. This encodes CASSEQFRGALNSPLHF.

The V call is TRBV19, the J call TRBJ2-7, with 8 bases lining up with TRBD1. CDR3 length equals 16 residues. Germline lookup yields CDR1 LNHDA and CDR2 SQIVND (reference sequence). V trimming: 3 bases; J trimming: 2 bases; junction bases outside the gene matches: 9. CDR3 DNA: TGTGCCAGTAGTATGGACAGGGAGGAAGTTCCCTACGAGCAGTACTTC. Its translation is CASSMDREEVPYEQYF.

V usage is TRBV18 and J usage is TRBJ1-1; D call uncertain. The V gene lost 1 base and the J gene lost 5 bases, with 5 bases spanning the gap. The CDR3 has 12 amino acids. The V gene's germline CDR1 is KGHSH and CDR2 LQKENI. CDR3: CASSPRETEAFF. CDR3 bases: TGTGCCAGCTCACCACGGGAGACTGAAGCTTTCTTT.

A single count supports this clone. V and J are TRBV18 and TRBJ2-7, with 7 bases fitting TRBD1. With 2 bases clipped from V and 0 bases from J, the junction kept 4 bases outside the gene matches. This CDR3 spans 15 amino acids. Germline lookup yields CDR1 KGHSH and CDR2 LQKENI. CDR3 in amino acids: CASSPMTGTSYEQYF. CDR3 nucleotides: TGTGCCAGCTCACCAATGACAGGGACCTCCTACGAGCAGTACTTC.

The CDR3 region has the DNA TGTGCCAGCAGCGACTTGTGGCGAGACAGGGTGGTGACTAATGAAAAACTGTTTTTT. Translated: CASSDLWRDRVVTNEKLFF. The chain joins TRBV5-5 to TRBJ1-4; TRBD1 matches 7 bases. Germline V lookup: CDR1 SGHKS, CDR2 YYEKEE (reference sequence). The CDR3 is 19 residues long. Unmatched junction bases numbered 17, after V lost 4 bases and J lost 2 bases.

The genes are TRBV9 and TRBJ2-6, with D unresolved. Germline values: CDR1 SGDLS, CDR2 YYNGEE. The CDR3 covers 17 residues. Trimming removed 0 bases at V and 3 bases at J, with 13 bases between. For the CDR3, the DNA is TGTGCCAGCAGCGTAGGGCCGTTGGCAGGTGGGGCCAACGTCCTGACTTTC. This gives the protein CASSVGPLAGGANVLTF.

This chain links TRBV2 with TRBJ1-4; the D is unclear. V was clipped by 8 bases and J by 5 bases, with 6 bases between them. The germline gives CDR1 SNHLY, CDR2 FYNNEI. The CDR3 loop spans 11 amino acids. CDR3 sequence (DNA): TGTGCCAGCTCTCTAAATGAAAAACTGTTTTTT. This codes for CASSLNEKLFF.

The chain uses TRBV27 and TRBJ1-1, with D tentatively TRBD1 (5 bases). CDR3 length equals 14 residues. V gave up 6 bases and J gave up 9 bases, with 20 bases separating them. Germline CDR1 reads MNHEY; CDR2 reads SMNVEV (reference sequence). DNA of the CDR3: TGTGCCAGCAGCCCTAGACTGTTGGGGGGGAAAGCTTTCTTT. It translates to CASSPRLLGGKAFF.

The J gene is TRBJ1-4, the V gene TRBV5-1; 10 bases agree with TRBD1. Per the germline V gene, CDR1 is SGHRS and CDR2 is YFSETQ. The CDR3 is made up of 14 amino acids. After removal of 5 bases from V and 7 bases from J, the junction contained 5 bases not matched to a gene. The CDR3 loop reads CASSSGTGAEKLFF. In DNA, the CDR3 is TGCGCCAGCAGTTCCGGGACAGGGGCTGAAAAACTGTTTTTT.

Worth noting for this clone: A junction boundary mismatches the germline segment, possibly from a read error. The chain is built from TRBV6-1 and TRBJ1-1; 7 positions agree with TRBD1. The length of the CDR3 is 13 residues. Germline CDR1 MNHNS, CDR2 SASEGT. This CDR3 reads CASGETGRSEAFF. CDR3 DNA: TGTGCCAGCGGTGAGACAGGGAGATCTGAAGCTTTCTTT.

This CDR3 is CASRRTGERTDTQYF. For the CDR3, the DNA is TGTGCCAGCCGCCGGACAGGGGAGCGGACAGATACGCAGTATTTT. The chain is built from TRBV18 and TRBJ2-3; 9 nucleotides match TRBD1. CDR1 and CDR2 (germline): KGHSH, LQKENI. J was trimmed by 3 bases and V by 8 bases; bases with no gene match: 9. The CDR3 length is 15 residues. Filled out from reference TRBV18 and TRBJ2-3, the complete variable domain reads NAGVMQNPRHLVRRRGQEARLRCSPMKGHSHVYWYRQLPEEGLKFMVYLQKENIIDESGMPKERFSAEFPKEGPSILRIQQVVRGDSAAYFCASRRTGERTDTQYFGPGTRLTVL.

The chain has TRBV15 and TRBJ2-1; D might be TRBD2 (5 bases). From germline, CDR1 is LNHNV and CDR2 YYDKDF (reference sequence). The CDR3 loop spans 14 amino acids. Trimming cost V 4 bases and J 10 bases, with 17 bases left between them. This CDR3 reads CATSNSRFSAEQFF. The CDR3 DNA follows: TGTGCCACCAGCAATTCCCGTTTTAGCGCCGAGCAGTTCTTC.

This clone was recorded a few times. This chain connects TRBV28 to TRBJ2-3; no clear D. This CDR3 contains 14 residues. Between the trimmed V and J ends, which lost 6 bases and 0 bases, there was a span of 10 bases. Germline V gives CDR1 MDHEN, CDR2 SYDVKM. The CDR3 DNA sequence: TGTGCCAGCAGCCTACTCGGGAGCACAGATACGCAGTATTTT. Translation: CASSLLGSTDTQYF.

This rearrangement joins TRBV29-1 to TRBJ1-1; D may be TRBD1 (6 bases). The CDR3 has 14 amino acids. With 5 bases removed from V and 1 base from J, the gap between germline ends came to 14 bases. The V gene's germline CDR1 is SQVTM and CDR2 ANQGSEA. The CDR3 sequence: CSVFTGWRNTEAFF. The CDR3 DNA reads as TGCAGCGTTTTCACAGGGTGGCGGAACACTGAAGCTTTCTTT.

The chain employs TRBV25-1 and TRBJ2-1; 8 nucleotides match TRBD2. The CDR3 covers 14 residues. The germline gives CDR1 MGHDK, CDR2 SYGVNS. The junction had 11 bases not matched to a gene; V was cut back by 8 bases and J by 8 bases. For the CDR3, the DNA is TGTGCCAGCTCGGAAATAGCGGGAAGGCATGAGCAGTTCTTC. Residues: CASSEIAGRHEQFF.

The J gene is TRBJ2-7, the V gene TRBV27; 7 bases are shared with TRBD1. CDR1 MNHEY and CDR2 SMNVEV come from the germline V gene (reference sequence). CDR3 size: 14 residues. J gave up 1 base and V 7 bases, and 7 bases lay outside the gene matches. The CDR3 nucleotides are TGTGCCAGCAACTCCTTACAGGGGTCCTACGAGCAGTACTTC. It translates to CASNSLQGSYEQYF.

The genes are TRBV5-1 and TRBJ2-1, with 7 bases fitting TRBD2. This CDR3 has 17 residues. With 0 bases clipped from V and 7 bases from J, the junction kept 13 bases outside the gene matches. The germline CDR1 and CDR2 sequences are SGHRS and YFSETQ. Written as DNA, the CDR3 is TGCGCCAGCAGCTTGGCCCCGGCCGGACTAGGTTATAATGAGCAGTTCTTC. This translates into CASSLAPAGLGYNEQFF.

This clone was seen once. The chain combines TRBV10-3 with TRBJ2-7; D not certain. The CDR3 is made up of 11 amino acids. The germline V gene encodes CDR1 ENHRY and CDR2 SYGVKD. Trimming took 0 bases from V and 7 from J, leaving 4 bases between them. CDR3: CAISESVEQYF. CDR3 bases: TGTGCCATCAGTGAGTCTGTAGAGCAGTACTTC.

This chain connects TRBV27 to TRBJ2-5; TRBD2 might be the D (10 bases). This CDR3 comprises 18 residues. Germline V lookup: CDR1 MNHEY, CDR2 SMNVEV (reference sequence). V was trimmed by 6 bases and J by 7 bases, leaving 30 bases between them. In DNA form, the CDR3 reads TGTGCCAGCAGGGACAGGGGAACTAGCGGGGTGGTTGCGGGGACCCAGTACTTC. It specifies CASRDRGTSGVVAGTQYF.

V usage is TRBV27 and J usage is TRBJ2-7; 7 bases align to TRBD2. V shed 7 bases, J shed 0 bases, and the junction held 3 bases outside the gene matches. This CDR3 region has 13 residues. Germline V lookup: CDR1 MNHEY, CDR2 SMNVEV (reference sequence). The CDR3 loop reads CASKIAGSYEQYF. CDR3 coding DNA: TGTGCCAGCAAAATAGCGGGCTCCTACGAGCAGTACTTC.

This chain links TRBV6-5 with TRBJ2-7, with 10 bases lining up with TRBD1. CDR1 is MNHEY, CDR2 SVGAGI, per germline. This CDR3 comprises 12 residues. V lost 5 bases to trimming and J lost 7 bases; unmatched junction nucleotides: 2. CDR3 sequence: CASSDRGREQYF. Here the CDR3 DNA reads TGTGCCAGCAGTGACAGGGGGCGGGAGCAGTACTTC.

This clone was seen only once. This chain joins TRBV9 and TRBJ2-1; D may be TRBD2 (5 bases). There are 14 residues in the CDR3. CDR1 is SGDLS, CDR2 YYNGEE, per germline. Trimming took off 3 bases at V and 9 bases at J, with 16 bases between the two ends. The CDR3 DNA follows: TGTGCCAGCAGCGAAGCGGCCAGCGTGGGTGAGCAGTTCTTC. Translated, it gives CASSEAASVGEQFF.

The rearrangement joins TRBV2 to TRBJ2-3; TRBD1 might be the D (5 bases). CDR3 length: 15 amino acids. Germline V CDR1 and CDR2: SNHLY, FYNNEI. V dropped 3 bases and J dropped 2 bases, with 12 bases sitting between them. The CDR3 region has the DNA TGTGCCAGCAGTGAGGGGCGGATCGCCACAGATACGCAGTATTTT. It encodes CASSEGRIATDTQYF.

The chain recombines TRBV6-6 with TRBJ2-5; perhaps TRBD1 as D (5 bases). Germline lookup yields CDR1 MNHNY and CDR2 SVGAGI (reference sequence). The CDR3 runs 14 residues. Trimming stripped 2 bases from V and 5 bases from J, with 12 bases between. The CDR3 region has the DNA TGTGCCAGCAGTTACCACTCAGGGTTGGAGACCCAGTACTTC. Amino acids: CASSYHSGLETQYF.

This chain links TRBV7-8 with TRBJ2-1, with TRBD2 identical over 8 bases. The CDR3 is made up of 14 amino acids. V lost 2 bases, J lost 6 bases, and 3 bases stayed unmatched. The germline V gene encodes CDR1 SGHVS and CDR2 FQNEAQ. The CDR3 DNA reads as TGTGCCAGCAGCTTATTAGCGGGAAGCAATGAGCAGTTCTTC. Protein sequence: CASSLLAGSNEQFF.

V gene TRBV14 combines with J gene TRBJ2-1; TRBD2 matches at 12 bases. This CDR3 contains 16 residues. The germline V gene encodes CDR1 SGHDN and CDR2 FVKESK. The V gene end was trimmed by 4 bases and the J gene end by 4 bases; junction bases not matched to a gene: 5. The chain's CDR3 is CASSPGLAGFYNEQFF. The CDR3 DNA reads as TGTGCCAGCAGCCCAGGACTAGCGGGATTTTACAATGAGCAGTTCTTC.

The chain uses TRBV9 and TRBJ2-1; possibly TRBD2 for D (6 bases). The CDR3 length is 17 residues. Germline CDR1 SGDLS, CDR2 YYNGEE. Trimming removed 4 bases from V and 2 bases from J, with 19 bases in between. CDR3 loop: CASSPRGSGTTYNEQFF. Here the CDR3 DNA reads TGTGCCAGCAGCCCACGGGGTAGCGGAACAACCTACAATGAGCAGTTCTTC.

This sequence joins TRBV27 and TRBJ2-1; the match to TRBD2 covers 12 bases. V lost 3 bases, J lost 6 bases, and 3 bases stayed unmatched. The germline V gene encodes CDR1 MNHEY and CDR2 SMNVEV (reference sequence). The CDR3 sequence is 15 residues long. CDR3: CASSFRLAGVNEQFF. The CDR3 nucleotides read TGTGCCAGCAGTTTCCGACTAGCGGGAGTCAATGAGCAGTTCTTC.

The chain has TRBV15 and TRBJ2-1; 9 bases fit TRBD1. V shed 7 bases, J shed 5 bases, and the junction held 3 bases outside the gene matches. CDR3 length: 13 residues. Germline CDR1 reads LNHNV; CDR2 reads YYDKDF (reference sequence). CDR3: CATNRDRDNEQFF. CDR3 DNA: TGTGCCACCAACCGGGACAGGGACAATGAGCAGTTCTTC.